This entry lists 11 T cell receptor beta chains sequenced from one sample in a study of T cell responses to AZD1222 COVID-19 vaccine. Only in-frame clones appear in the TCRdb table, and some are missing; sequencing was by immunoSEQ multiplex PCR. The sample includes approximately 84,000 clones, roughly 90% of them seen just once. Source: peripheral blood, taken on day 0 of AZD1222 vaccination. The receptors come from an adult in good health.

The genes are TRBV5-6 and TRBJ2-7; D gene ambiguous. CDR1 is SGHDT and CDR2 is YYEEEE in the germline V gene. Trimming removed 4 bases from V and 6 bases from J, with 23 bases in between. The CDR3 totals 16 residues. The CDR3 DNA is TGTGCCAGCAGCCCGAGAGTGGCTTTTTTTAGTGTCGAGCAGTACTTC. Amino acid sequence: CASSPRVAFFSVEQYF.

V usage is TRBV19 and J usage is TRBJ2-3; D not certain. Germline lookup yields CDR1 LNHDA and CDR2 SQIVND (reference sequence). Trimming left V 3 bases short and J 4 bases short, with 2 bases between. The length of the CDR3 is 11 residues. Here the CDR3 reads CASSISDTQYF. CDR3 nucleotide sequence: TGTGCCAGTAGTATCTCAGATACGCAGTATTTT.

The rearrangement uses TRBV13 and TRBJ2-1; D unresolved. The CDR3 loop spans 12 amino acids. The V gene's germline CDR1 is PRHDT and CDR2 FYEKMQ (reference sequence). Trimming took 4 bases from V and 6 from J, leaving 7 bases between them. CDR3 coding DNA: TGTGCCAGCAGCTACGCTAGCAATGAGCAGTTCTTC. It yields the protein CASSYASNEQFF.

The chain uses TRBV7-3 and TRBJ2-2, with TRBD2 matching over 8 bases. The V segment lost 5 bases and the J segment 0 bases; nucleotides outside the gene matches: 14. There are 19 residues in the CDR3. The germline CDR1 and CDR2 sequences are SGHTA and FQGTGA. CDR3: CASSDHVGGRPANTGELFF. CDR3 sequence (DNA): TGTGCCAGCAGCGACCATGTAGGCGGGAGGCCGGCGAACACCGGGGAGCTGTTTTTT.

The chain carries TRBV7-8 and TRBJ1-5; D is uncertain. V lost 0 bases, J lost 3 bases, and 9 bases lay in between. CDR1 and CDR2 from the germline V gene are SGHVS and FQNEAQ. This CDR3 is 15 amino acids long. CDR3 sequence reads: CASSLAAQPNQPQHF. The DNA of the CDR3 is TGTGCCAGCAGCTTAGCCGCCCAGCCCAATCAGCCCCAGCATTTT.

The V gene is TRBV19, the J gene TRBJ1-2; D is unresolved. V gave up 3 bases and J gave up 1 base, with 9 bases separating them. This CDR3 has 14 amino acids. Germline CDR1 and CDR2: LNHDA and SQIVND (reference sequence). This CDR3 is CASSIQALNYGYTF. Written as DNA, the CDR3 is TGTGCCAGTAGTATTCAGGCGCTTAACTATGGCTACACCTTC.

The chain links TRBV20-1 to TRBJ1-1; no clear D. The CDR3 has 11 residues. V lost 7 bases and J lost 5, with 11 bases in between. Germline V gives CDR1 DFQATT, CDR2 SNEGSKA (reference sequence). CDR3 residues: CSVVEETEAFF. CDR3 DNA sequence: TGCAGTGTAGTAGAGGAAACTGAAGCTTTCTTT.

The rearrangement uses TRBV19 and TRBJ1-1; D is unresolved. Trimming shortened V by 0 bases and J by 11 bases, and 13 bases separated the two germline ends. Germline V CDR1 and CDR2: LNHDA, SQIVND (reference sequence). There are 13 residues in the CDR3. The chain's CDR3 is CASSIDPHPGAFF. The DNA for the CDR3 is TGTGCCAGTAGTATAGATCCCCATCCGGGGGCTTTCTTT.

The chain couples TRBV13 to TRBJ2-7; D gene uncertain. Germline CDR1 and CDR2: PRHDT and FYEKMQ (reference sequence). The CDR3 spans 9 residues. V was trimmed by 8 bases and J by 2 bases, leaving 1 base between them. In DNA, the CDR3 is TGTGCCAGCCCCTACGAGCAGTACTTC. Encoded protein: CASPYEQYF. The full variable domain, completed using reference TRBV13 and TRBJ2-7, is AAGVIQSPRHLIKEKRETATLKCYPIPRHDTVYWYQQGPGQDPQFLISFYEKMQSDKGSIPDRFSAQQFSDYHSELNMSSLELGDSALYFCASPYEQYFGPGTRLTVT.

V usage is TRBV27 and J usage is TRBJ1-6, with 8 bases matching TRBD1. Germline assignment: CDR1 MNHEY and CDR2 SMNVEV (reference sequence). The CDR3 covers 15 residues. With 5 bases clipped from V and 7 bases from J, the junction kept 7 bases outside the gene matches. The CDR3 region is CASSPGDRRNSPLHF. The CDR3 region has the DNA TGTGCCAGCAGTCCGGGGGACAGGAGGAATTCACCCCTCCACTTT.

This clone was seen only once. The chain recombines TRBV19 with TRBJ2-7, with 10 bases aligning to TRBD1. The CDR3 is made up of 15 amino acids. With V trimmed by 3 bases and J by 3 bases, 5 bases remained unmatched. The germline CDR1 and CDR2 sequences are LNHDA and SQIVND (reference sequence). The CDR3 loop is CASSIGTGDIYEQYF. CDR3 coding DNA: TGTGCCAGTAGTATTGGGACAGGGGACATCTACGAGCAGTACTTC.